The entry that follows covers one T cell receptor (beta chain) sequence. This table comes from immunoSEQ multiplex PCR, and its TCRdb copy is limited to in-frame clones, with some not included. The sample lists some 380,000 clones; 70% to 85% were seen once. This entry belongs to a study of blood T cell repertoires in COVID-19. Overall study: Acute and convalescent COVID-19 specimens originated in the United States, Italy and Spain.

Germline V CDR1 and CDR2: SGHNT, YYREEE (reference sequence). This CDR3 is built from 15 residues. With 0 bases clipped from V and 10 bases from J, the junction kept 7 bases outside the gene matches. This chain joins TRBV5-4 and TRBJ2-1; 10 bases agree with TRBD2. The TCR originated in a human donor with acute or convalescent COVID-19. The donor label of this sample is uncertain. Sequencing was performed on peripheral blood. The CDR3 coding sequence is TGTGCCAGCAGCTTGGGAGCGGGGGGGCGATGGGAGCAGTTCTTC. Its translation is CASSLGAGGRWEQFF.